This entry lists 25 T cell receptor beta chains sequenced from one sample in a study of tumor-infiltrating lymphocytes in primary liver carcinoma. The researchers produced TCR beta cDNA from around 500 ng total RNA with a constant-region primer. Sequencing libraries for TCR beta derived from three nested multiplex PCR rounds that used slightly modified ARM-PCR. TRBV1-TRBV30 forward primers paired with a C-beta reverse primer were used in the first two PCR rounds, which ran roughly 9 cycles each. TCRdb redid the calling of the multiplex PCR reads with MiXCR, one entry per CDR3 protein. The table includes some 38,000 distinct CDR3 sequences, roughly 74% detected once. The source material, roughly 18-30 mg of unsorted bulk tissue, was used to co-extract RNA and DNA. The sequenced sample consisted of liver tumor tissue from sampling region 4. Subset meaning: tumor region T4, right-lateral pole. The source of these receptors is a middle-aged man with primary liver carcinoma and hepatitis B virus infection.

Points on this clonotype: An end of the junction does not agree with germline; a read error may underlie this. The rearrangement uses TRBV5-1 and TRBJ1-1; 9 bases line up with TRBD1. CDR3 length: 15 amino acids. Germline V CDR1 and CDR2: SGHRS, YFSETQ. CDR3 amino acids: CASSPQGAYNIEAFF. The CDR3 nucleotides are TGCGCAAGCAGCCCACAGGGGGCGTACAACATTGAAGCTTTCTTT.

With regard to this clonotype: This may come from a read error, since a much larger clone is one base off. V usage is TRBV11-1 and J usage is TRBJ2-1, with 11 bases fitting TRBD2. The CDR3 length is 20 residues. The junction had 23 bases not matched to a gene; V was cut back by 5 bases and J by 8 bases. Germline V lookup: CDR1 SGHAT, CDR2 FQDESV (reference sequence). The CDR3 spells CASSIGKTSGASRFGDEQFF. CDR3 in DNA: TGTGCCAGCAGCATAGGAAAGACTAGCGGGGCCTCACGGTTCGGCGATGAGCAGTTCTTC.

By share, this clonotype ranks as medium-sized. The CDR3 region has the DNA TGCGCCAGCAGCCAAGGTCCAGGAGGCTTGGAGACCCAGTACTTC. Its translation: CASSQGPGGLETQYF. The gene calls are TRBV4-3 and TRBJ2-5, with D perhaps TRBD2 (5 bases). Germline V gene data show CDR1 as LGHNA and CDR2 as YSLEER. The CDR3 has 15 amino acids. V lost 1 base and J lost 5, with 14 bases in between.

As regards this clonotype: The conserved closing phenylalanine or tryptophan is absent in this CDR3, likely reflecting a read error. The gene calls are TRBV11-2 and TRBJ2-7, with D tentatively TRBD1 (5 bases). The germline CDR1 and CDR2 sequences are SGHAT and FQNNGV. The ends were cut back, 3 bases at V and 0 bases at J, with 9 bases in the middle. The length of the CDR3 is 14 residues. This CDR3 is CASSFNRSSYEQYL. The CDR3 nucleotides read TGTGCCAGCAGCTTTAACAGGAGCTCCTACGAGCAGTACTTA.

On this clonotype itself: It is likely a read error, because the conserved phenylalanine at the end of the CDR3 is missing. The DNA for the CDR3 is TGCGCCAGCGCCAGGGTGGACACCAGGGAGCTGTTTTTA. Protein sequence: CASARVDTRELFL. The chain recombines TRBV6-9 with TRBJ2-2, with D perhaps TRBD1 (5 bases). Germline assignment: CDR1 MNHGY and CDR2 SVAAGI. CDR3 size: 13 residues.

Notes on this clonotype: An end of the junction differs from the germline gene, which may be a read error. The chain has TRBV5-4 and TRBJ2-1; 10 bases are a match to TRBD1. This CDR3 comprises 16 residues. In germline, CDR1 is SGHNT, CDR2 YYREEE (reference sequence). The CDR3 protein is CASSYDRGLSYKEQFF. The CDR3 nucleotides read TGTGCTAGCAGCTATGACAGGGGGCTTTCCTACAAAGAGCAGTTCTTC.

This clonotype was observed many times. This chain connects TRBV28 to TRBJ1-4, with no clear D. The germline V gene has CDR1 MDHEN and CDR2 SYDVKM. V was clipped by 5 bases and J by 7 bases, with 11 bases between them. CDR3 length equals 13 residues. This CDR3 is CASSTTDTEKLFF. The CDR3 DNA reads TGTGCCAGCAGTACAACCGACACTGAAAAACTGTTTTTT.

This clonotype has a single count. A read error may account for a junction end that differs from germline. The chain links TRBV29-1 to TRBJ2-5, with D uncertain. This CDR3 has 13 residues. Germline V gives CDR1 SQVTM, CDR2 ANQGSEA. In DNA form, the CDR3 reads TGCAGCGTTGAAGTACCCCAACAAGAGACCCAGTGGTTC. Encoded protein: CSVEVPQQETQWF.

Comments on this clonotype: A read error may account for a junction end that differs from germline. The chain uses TRBV11-3 and TRBJ2-1; D is perhaps TRBD2 (6 bases). This CDR3 has 17 amino acids. Per the germline V gene, CDR1 is SGHNT and CDR2 is YENEEA. The CDR3 sequence is CTRSLCVPGLPHNEQFF. The CDR3 nucleotides are TGTACCAGAAGCTTATGCGTACCGGGACTCCCCCACAATGAACAGTTCTTC. Full variable domain (remainder filled in from reference TRBV11-3 and TRBJ2-1): EAGVVQSPRYKIIEKKQPVAFWCNPISGHNTLYWYLQNLGQGPELLIRYENEEAVDDSQLPKDRFSAERLKGVDSTLKIQPAELGDSAVYLCTRSLCVPGLPHNEQFFGPGTRLTVL.

A note on this clonotype: Mismatch with germline at one junction end may stem from a read error. The rearrangement joins TRBV29-1 to TRBJ2-1; 7 nucleotides line up with TRBD2. The germline V gene has CDR1 SQVTM and CDR2 ANQGSEA. The CDR3 runs 10 residues. CDR3 sequence: CRVGEGGQFF. The CDR3 bases are TGCAGAGTTGGGGAGGGAGGACAGTTCTTC.

The V gene is TRBV29-1, the J gene TRBJ1-2; possible D gene TRBD1, 5 bases. This CDR3 comprises 18 residues. V shed 4 bases and J shed 0 bases, with 24 bases lying between them. Germline values: CDR1 SQVTM, CDR2 ANQGSEA. The CDR3 sequence is CSVGPPTGTQMANYGYTF. CDR3 bases: TGCAGCGTTGGGCCACCAACAGGAACTCAAATGGCTAACTATGGCTACACCTTC.

About this clonotype: A read error may account for a junction end that differs from germline. V is TRBV29-1 and J is TRBJ2-3; 10 bases are a match to TRBD1. Germline V gene data show CDR1 as SQVTM and CDR2 as ANQGSEA. This CDR3 is built from 14 residues. CDR3 loop: CIVSGTGASDTQYF. The CDR3 nucleotides read TGCATCGTTTCTGGGACAGGGGCATCAGATACGCAGTATTTT.

To note about this clonotype: The germline gene is not matched at one end of the junction; a read error may be the cause. The chain recombines TRBV11-2 with TRBJ2-7; no firm D call. Germline values: CDR1 SGHAT, CDR2 FQNNGV. The CDR3 covers 14 residues. The CDR3 region has the DNA TGTGCCAGCAACTCTAACTGGAACTCCTGCGAGCGGTACTTC. Translating it yields CASNSNWNSCERYF.

In the case of this clonotype: Given a much more abundant clone one base away, this may be a read error. The chain is built from TRBV19 and TRBJ2-1; no reliable D call. Germline CDR1 reads LNHDA; CDR2 reads SQIVND (reference sequence). The V end lost 3 bases, the J end lost 7 bases, and 7 bases lay between the germline ends. The CDR3 sequence is 12 residues long. The CDR3, as DNA: TGTGCCAGTAGTATTTGGTTTAATGAGCAGTTCTTC. Amino acids: CASSIWFNEQFF.

About this clonotype: Relative to the germline gene, one junction end is altered; a read error may explain this. The CDR3 nucleotides read TGCACCAGCAGCTCCAGGGGACGTCAGGACACTGAAGCTTTCTTT. Translated, it gives CTSSSRGRQDTEAFF. The chain couples TRBV5-1 to TRBJ1-1, with TRBD1 as a possible D gene (6 bases). The CDR3 has 15 amino acids. From germline, CDR1 is SGHRS and CDR2 YFSETQ.

About this clonotype itself: It is unclear where the CDR3 begins or ends on the DNA, so no DNA is shown, and the CDR3 is as TCRdb lists it. V and J are TRBV7-9 and TRBJ2-1; the table's D call, TRBD2, has no DNA check behind it. CDR1 is SEHNR and CDR2 is FQNEAQ in the germline V gene (reference sequence). Both ends counted, the CDR3 spans 16 residues. CDR3 region: CASSVGIGTSGGEQLF.

A word on this clonotype: No DNA is shown, since the ends of the CDR3 on it are uncertain; the CDR3 is the one TCRdb lists. This chain connects TRBV29-1 to TRBJ1-2. The CDR3 adds up to 14 amino acids, both ends counted. CDR1 is SQVTM, CDR2 ANQGSEA, per germline. CDR3 sequence reads: CSVKFGQSIYGCTF.

With respect to this clonotype: The conserved closing phenylalanine or tryptophan is absent in this CDR3, likely reflecting a read error. The genes are TRBV4-1 and TRBJ2-7; perhaps TRBD2 as D (5 bases). Per germline, CDR1 MGHRA and CDR2 YSYEKL. Trimming removed 2 bases at V and 4 bases at J, with 15 bases between. This CDR3 has 15 amino acids. The CDR3: CASSQNRSGWYEQYL. In DNA form, the CDR3 reads TGCGCCAGCAGCCAAAACCGGTCGGGGTGGTACGAGCAGTACCTC.

Of note for this clonotype: The missing conserved phenylalanine or tryptophan at the end of this CDR3 makes a read error likely. Because the CDR3's place on the DNA is in doubt, the DNA is left out and the CDR3 is given as listed by TCRdb. The chain uses TRBV11-2 and TRBJ2-3; whether TRBD1, the table's D call, matches the DNA was not checked. CDR1 is SGHAT and CDR2 is FQNNGV in the germline V gene. The CDR3 is made up of 14 amino acids, end residues included. The CDR3 loop is CASGPPGGADTQCI.

Note on this clonotype: A much larger clone is a single base away; this may be a read error. The chain carries TRBV2 and TRBJ2-2, with D perhaps TRBD2 (6 bases). Per the germline V gene, CDR1 is SNHLY and CDR2 is FYNNEI. The germline V and J ends were trimmed by 2 bases and 13 bases, with 20 bases remaining between them. The CDR3 sequence is 15 residues long. CDR3 loop: CASSEKGMGLSVLFF. The CDR3, as DNA: TGTGCCAGCAGTGAAAAGGGGATGGGACTTTCGGTGCTGTTTTTT.

As for this clonotype: The junction and the germline gene differ at one end; a read error may be behind it. This sequence joins TRBV24-1 and TRBJ2-2, with D perhaps given as TRBD1 or TRBD2 (5 bases each). This CDR3 is built from 15 residues. From germline, CDR1 is KGHDR and CDR2 SFDVKD. CDR3 sequence: CATGEGDYDTGDLFF. The CDR3 DNA is TGTGCCACCGGTGAAGGAGATTACGACACCGGGGACCTGTTTTTT.

As concerns this clonotype: One junction end does not reproduce the germline sequence, and a read error may be involved. The chain links TRBV6-4 to TRBJ1-1; D is undetermined. The CDR3 has 15 amino acids. Germline CDR1 is MRHNA and CDR2 is SNTAGT. The DNA of the CDR3 is TGTGCCAGCAGTGACTCGGTAGAGATGAACACTGAAGCTTTCTTC. It yields the protein CASSDSVEMNTEAFF.

Judged by abundance, this clonotype is medium-sized (0.01 to 0.1%). V gene TRBV6-6 combines with J gene TRBJ1-5, with D uncertain. V dropped 4 bases and J dropped 2 bases, with 9 bases sitting between them. The CDR3 has 14 amino acids. CDR1 is MNHNY, CDR2 SVGAGI, per germline (reference sequence). The CDR3 loop reads CASSLGSGNQPQHF. For the CDR3, the DNA is TGTGCCAGCAGTTTGGGCAGCGGCAATCAGCCCCAGCATTTT.

The chain joins TRBV29-1 to TRBJ2-7; no clear D. Germline CDR1 is SQVTM and CDR2 is ANQGSEA. This CDR3 spans 16 amino acids. The V end lost 7 bases, the J end lost 3 bases, and 25 bases lay between the germline ends. CDR3 amino acids: CSAMTYETGTLYEQYF. The DNA of the CDR3 is TGCAGCGCCATGACATATGAGACCGGCACTCTCTACGAGCAGTACTTC.

As concerns this clonotype: The junction departs from the called germline gene at one end, perhaps through a read error. The chain joins TRBV11-1 to TRBJ1-2; D ambiguous. This CDR3 has 13 residues. Germline V gene sequence: CDR1 SGHAT, CDR2 FQDESV (reference sequence). The CDR3 bases are TGTGCCAGCAGCTTGGTCCATAACTATGACTACATATTC. It specifies CASSLVHNYDYIF.